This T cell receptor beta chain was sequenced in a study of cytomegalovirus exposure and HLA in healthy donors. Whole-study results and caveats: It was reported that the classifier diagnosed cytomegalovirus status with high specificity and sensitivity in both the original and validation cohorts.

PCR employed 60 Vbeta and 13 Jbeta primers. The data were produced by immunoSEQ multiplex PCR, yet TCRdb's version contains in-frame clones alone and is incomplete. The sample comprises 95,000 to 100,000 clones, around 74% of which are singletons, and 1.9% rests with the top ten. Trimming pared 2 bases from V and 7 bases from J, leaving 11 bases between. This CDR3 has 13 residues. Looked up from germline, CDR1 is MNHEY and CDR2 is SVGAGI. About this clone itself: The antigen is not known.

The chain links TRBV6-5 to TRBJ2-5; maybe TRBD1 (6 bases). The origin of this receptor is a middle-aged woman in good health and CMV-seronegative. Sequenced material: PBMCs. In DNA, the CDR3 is TGTGCCAGCAGTTACGGGGGCACAGGGACCCAGTACTTC. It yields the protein CASSYGGTGTQYF.